This T cell receptor beta chain was observed in a study of T cells after posttransplantation cyclophosphamide. The related graft donor's blood sample was taken on the day of bone marrow donation. Repertoires were generated with immunoSEQ multiplex PCR, while TCRdb's copy carries only in-frame clones and drops some. Listed here are 40,000 or so clones without any singletons, the top ten holding around 5.9%. After removal of 5 bases from V and 9 bases from J, the junction contained 3 bases not matched to a gene. This CDR3 contains 14 residues. Germline V gene sequence: CDR1 SSHAT, CDR2 FNYEAQ (reference sequence). Study-wide points: Donor CD8+ memory clones often dominated recipient blood repertoires at later times.

There are a few counts of this clone. The antigen is undetermined. This receptor was taken from a man between 25 and 39 years old in good health and a related stem cell transplant donor. This sequence joins TRBV7-7 and TRBJ2-1; 14 bases are a match to TRBD2. Sequencing was done on a sample of PBMCs. CDR3 DNA sequence: TGTGCCAGCAGCCCAGGACTAGCGGGGGGTGAGCAGTTCTTC. It translates to CASSPGLAGGEQFF.